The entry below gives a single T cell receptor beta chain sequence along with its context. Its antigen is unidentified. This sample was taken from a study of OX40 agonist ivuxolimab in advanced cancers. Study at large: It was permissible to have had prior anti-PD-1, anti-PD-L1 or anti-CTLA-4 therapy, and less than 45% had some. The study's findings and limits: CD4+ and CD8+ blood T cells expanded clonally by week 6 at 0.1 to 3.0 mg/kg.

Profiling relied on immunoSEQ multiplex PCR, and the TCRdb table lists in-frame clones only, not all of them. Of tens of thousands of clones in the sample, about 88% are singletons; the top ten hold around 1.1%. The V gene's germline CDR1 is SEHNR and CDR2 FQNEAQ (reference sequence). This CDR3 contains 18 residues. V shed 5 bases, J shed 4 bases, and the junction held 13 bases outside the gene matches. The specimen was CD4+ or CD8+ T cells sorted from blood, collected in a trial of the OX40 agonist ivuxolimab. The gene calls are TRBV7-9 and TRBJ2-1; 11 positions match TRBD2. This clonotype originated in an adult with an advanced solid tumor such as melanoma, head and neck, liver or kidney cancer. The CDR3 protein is CASSPGGFSGRGYNEQFF. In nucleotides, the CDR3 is TGTGCCAGCAGCCCCGGGGGTTTTAGCGGGAGGGGATACAATGAGCAGTTCTTC. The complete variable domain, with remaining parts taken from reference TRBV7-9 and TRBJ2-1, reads DTGVSQNPRHKITKRGQNVTFRCDPISEHNRLYWYRQTLGQGPEFLTYFQNEAQLEKSRLLSDRFSAERPKGSFSTLEIQRTEQGDSAMYLCASSPGGFSGRGYNEQFFGPGTRLTVL.